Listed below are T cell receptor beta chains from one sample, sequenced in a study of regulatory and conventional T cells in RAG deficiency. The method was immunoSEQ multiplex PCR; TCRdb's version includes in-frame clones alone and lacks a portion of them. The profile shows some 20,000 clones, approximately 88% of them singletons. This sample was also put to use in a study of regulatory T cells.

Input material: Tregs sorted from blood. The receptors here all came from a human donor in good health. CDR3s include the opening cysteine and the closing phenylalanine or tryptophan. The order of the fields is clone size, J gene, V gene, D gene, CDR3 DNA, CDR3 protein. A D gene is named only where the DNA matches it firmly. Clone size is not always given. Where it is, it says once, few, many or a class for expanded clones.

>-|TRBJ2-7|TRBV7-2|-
TGTGCCAGCAGCTTAATCCCCGGTAGGGGCGAGCAGTACTTC
CASSLIPGRGEQYF
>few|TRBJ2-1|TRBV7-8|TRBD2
TGTGCCAGCAGCTTAGTCGGGGTGGGGCTAGCGGGATTAAGCTCCTACAATGAGCAGTTCTTC
CASSLVGVGLAGLSSYNEQFF
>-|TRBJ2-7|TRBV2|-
TGTGCCAGCAGTGAGCGAGGTCGGGCCTACGAGCAGTACTTC
CASSERGRAYEQYF
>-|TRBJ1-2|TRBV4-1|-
TGCGCCAGCAGCCAAGAGGGCTATGGCTACACCTTC
CASSQEGYGYTF
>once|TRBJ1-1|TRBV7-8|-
TGTGCCAGCACCTCCCAGGAAGGGTTTTCTTCGGCTTTCTTT
CASTSQEGFSSAFF
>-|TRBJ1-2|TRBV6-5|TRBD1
TGTGCCAGCAGTTGGGACAGGGGCTCTTCGGGCTACACCTTC
CASSWDRGSSGYTF
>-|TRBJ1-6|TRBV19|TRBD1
TGTGCCAGTAGTATAATCGGGACAGCGAATTCACCCCTCCACTTT
CASSIIGTANSPLHF
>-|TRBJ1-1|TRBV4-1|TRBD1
TGCGCCAGCAGCCAAGGTGACAGGGAAGGGCCTGAAGCTTTCTTT
CASSQGDREGPEAFF
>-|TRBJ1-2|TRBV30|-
TGTGCCTGGGGTACCGAGACTAACTATGGCTACACCTTC
CAWGTETNYGYTF
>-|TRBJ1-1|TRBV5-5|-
TGTGCCAGCAGCTTGGCCTATGGGGGGCGGAACGCTTTCTTT
CASSLAYGGRNAFF
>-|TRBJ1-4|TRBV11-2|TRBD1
TGTGCCAGCAGCCCCCGGACAGGGAGGAATGAAAAACTGTTTTTT
CASSPRTGRNEKLFF
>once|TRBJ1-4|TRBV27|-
TGTGCCAGCAGCTACAGGGTCCGAGGGGAAAAACTGTTTTTT
CASSYRVRGEKLFF
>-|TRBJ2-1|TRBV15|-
TGTGCCACCAGCAGAGTGAGGGGTCGAAGGAATGAGCAGTTCTTC
CATSRVRGRRNEQFF
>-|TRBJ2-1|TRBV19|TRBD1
TGTGCCAGTAGTACCCCGACAGGGGGCGCGAAGGAGCAGTTCTTC
CASSTPTGGAKEQFF
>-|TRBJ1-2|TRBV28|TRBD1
TGTGCCAGCGAAGACAGGGGGCGTCCGCGGGGCTACACCTTC
CASEDRGRPRGYTF
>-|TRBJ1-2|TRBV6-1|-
TGTGCCAGCAGAGCTAACTATGGCTACACCTTC
CASRANYGYTF
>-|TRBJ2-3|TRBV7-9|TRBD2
TGTGCCAGCAGCTTAGGTGGACTAGCGGGCACAGATACGCAGTATTTT
CASSLGGLAGTDTQYF
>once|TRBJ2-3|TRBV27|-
TGTGCCAGCAGTTTATACAGGTCTACAGATACGCAGTATTTT
CASSLYRSTDTQYF
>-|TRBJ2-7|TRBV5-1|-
TGCGCCAGCAGCTTCGCCCGAGGGAGCGAGCAGTACTTC
CASSFARGSEQYF
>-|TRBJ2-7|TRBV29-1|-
TGCAGCGGCCCTTCGAGGAGGAAATACGAGCAGTACTTC
CSGPSRRKYEQYF
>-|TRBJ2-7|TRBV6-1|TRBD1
TGTGCCAGCAGTGGGATTGGGACAGGGGTTTCCTACGAGCAGTACTTC
CASSGIGTGVSYEQYF
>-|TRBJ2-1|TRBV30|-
TGTGCCTGGAGTGTAGGGACTGCCTACAATGAGCAGTTCTTC
CAWSVGTAYNEQFF
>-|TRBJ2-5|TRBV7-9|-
TGTGCCAGCAGCTTAGTAGGTCAGATCCAAGAGACCCAGTACTTC
CASSLVGQIQETQYF
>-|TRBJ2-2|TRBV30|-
TGTGCCTGGAACTTGCAGGGGTCCGGGGAGCTGTTTTTT
CAWNLQGSGELFF
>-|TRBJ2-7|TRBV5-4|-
TGTGCCAGCAGCTTGGGTGACGGGTACGAGCAGTACTTC
CASSLGDGYEQYF
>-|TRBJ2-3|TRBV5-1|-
TGCGCCAGCAGCTTGATTCCAGACAGAGATACGCAGTATTTT
CASSLIPDRDTQYF
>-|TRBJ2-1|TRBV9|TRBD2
TGTGCCAGCAGCCCATTGCGGGGGGGCTCCTACAATGAGCAGTTCTTC
CASSPLRGGSYNEQFF
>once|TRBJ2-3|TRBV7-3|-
TGTGCCAGCAGCGTACAGGGAGGGACAGATACGCAGTATTTT
CASSVQGGTDTQYF
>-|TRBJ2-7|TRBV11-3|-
TGTGCCAGCAGCCCAGGAGGGAGCGAGCAGTACTTC
CASSPGGSEQYF
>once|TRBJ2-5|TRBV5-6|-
TGTGCCAGCAGCGGACATGGGACAAGACAAGAGACCCAGTACTTC
CASSGHGTRQETQYF
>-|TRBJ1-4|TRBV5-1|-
TGCGCCAGCAGCTTGGCCATGGGGTTTGGTGAAAAACTGTTTTTT
CASSLAMGFGEKLFF
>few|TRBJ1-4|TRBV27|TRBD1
TGTGCCAGCAGTTTGGCAGGGACAGCCAATGAAAAACTGTTTTTT
CASSLAGTANEKLFF
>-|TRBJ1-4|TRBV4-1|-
TGCGCCAGCAGCCAAGATAGAATGGGATACGAAAAACTGTTTTTT
CASSQDRMGYEKLFF
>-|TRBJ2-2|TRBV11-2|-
TGTGCCAGCAGCACCCTAGCGCTCACCGGGGAGCTGTTTTTT
CASSTLALTGELFF
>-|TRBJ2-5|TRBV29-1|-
TGCAGCGTTCGCTTGTTTGCCGAGACCCAGTACTTC
CSVRLFAETQYF
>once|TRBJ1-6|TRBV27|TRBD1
TGTGCCAGCAGTGGACAGGGGGCCTATAATTCACCCCTCCACTTT
CASSGQGAYNSPLHF
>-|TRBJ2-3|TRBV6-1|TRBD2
TGTGCCAGCAGTGAACTTCGGACTAGCGGTGCCATCACAGATACGCAGTATTTT
CASSELRTSGAITDTQYF
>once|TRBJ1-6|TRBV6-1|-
TGTGCCAGCAGCAGTACTCCTAATTCACCCCTCCACTTT
CASSSTPNSPLHF
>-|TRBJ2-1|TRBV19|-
TGTGCCAGTAGTGGGGCGGACAGTGCCATCTCCTACAATGAGCAGTTCTTC
CASSGADSAISYNEQFF
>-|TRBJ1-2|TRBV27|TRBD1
TGTGCCAGCAGTCTAACCAGACAGGGGGTGGGCGGCTACACCTTC
CASSLTRQGVGGYTF
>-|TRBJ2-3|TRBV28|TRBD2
TGTGCCAGCAGTACCCGGAGATATGGCGGGAGAACAGATACGCAGTATTTT
CASSTRRYGGRTDTQYF